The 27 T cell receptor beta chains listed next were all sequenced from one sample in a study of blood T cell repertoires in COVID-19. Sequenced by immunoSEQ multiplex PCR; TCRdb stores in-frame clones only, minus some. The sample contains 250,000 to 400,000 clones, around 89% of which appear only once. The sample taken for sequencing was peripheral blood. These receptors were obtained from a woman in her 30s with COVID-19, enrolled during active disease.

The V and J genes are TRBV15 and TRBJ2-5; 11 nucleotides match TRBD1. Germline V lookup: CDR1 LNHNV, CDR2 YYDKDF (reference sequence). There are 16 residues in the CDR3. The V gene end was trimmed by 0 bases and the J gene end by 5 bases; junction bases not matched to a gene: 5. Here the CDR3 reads CATSRDRGTGGETQYF. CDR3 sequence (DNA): TGTGCCACCAGCAGAGATCGGGGGACAGGGGGTGAGACCCAGTACTTC.

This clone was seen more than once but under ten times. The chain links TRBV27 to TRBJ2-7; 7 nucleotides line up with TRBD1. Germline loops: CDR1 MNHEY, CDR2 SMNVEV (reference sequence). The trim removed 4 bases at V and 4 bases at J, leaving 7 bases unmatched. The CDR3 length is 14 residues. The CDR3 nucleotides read TGTGCCAGCAGTTCACCAGGGGGTTTTTACGAGCAGTACTTC. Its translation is CASSSPGGFYEQYF.

The CDR3: CASSFSGSGANVLTF. CDR3 in DNA: TGCGCCAGCAGCTTCTCAGGCTCTGGGGCCAACGTCCTGACTTTC. The V gene is TRBV5-1, the J gene TRBJ2-6; D unclear. The CDR3 has 15 residues. The V gene's germline CDR1 is SGHRS and CDR2 YFSETQ. Trimming shortened V by 2 bases and J by 0 bases, and 6 bases separated the two germline ends.

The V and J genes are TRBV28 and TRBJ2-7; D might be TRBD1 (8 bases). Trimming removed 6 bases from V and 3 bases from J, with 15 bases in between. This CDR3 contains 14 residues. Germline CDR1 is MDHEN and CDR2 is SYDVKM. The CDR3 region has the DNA TGTGCCAGCAGACCAACAGGGGGGGGCTACGAGCAGTACGTC. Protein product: CASRPTGGGYEQYV.

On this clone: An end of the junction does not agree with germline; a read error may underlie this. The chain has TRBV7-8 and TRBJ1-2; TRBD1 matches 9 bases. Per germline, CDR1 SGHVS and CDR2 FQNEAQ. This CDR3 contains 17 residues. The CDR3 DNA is TGTGCCAGCAGCCTAGCCCGACAGGGGGTGGTTAACTATGGCTACACCTTC. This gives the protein CASSLARQGVVNYGYTF.

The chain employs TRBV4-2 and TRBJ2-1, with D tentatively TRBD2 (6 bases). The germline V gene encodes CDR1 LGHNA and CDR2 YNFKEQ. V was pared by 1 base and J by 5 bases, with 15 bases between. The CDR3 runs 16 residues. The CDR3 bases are TGTGCCAGCAGCCAAGCTACGGGGGTGTTCAACAATGAGCAGTTCTTC. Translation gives CASSQATGVFNNEQFF.

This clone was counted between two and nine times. As DNA, the CDR3 is TGTGCCAGCAGCTATTACCCCGACAGTCAGAACACCGGGGAGCTGTTTTTT. Encoded protein: CASSYYPDSQNTGELFF. The chain links TRBV7-9 to TRBJ2-2; tentative D call: TRBD1 (5 bases). Trimming took off 4 bases at V and 1 base at J, with 16 bases between the two ends. This CDR3 contains 17 residues. Germline values: CDR1 SEHNR, CDR2 FQNEAQ (reference sequence).

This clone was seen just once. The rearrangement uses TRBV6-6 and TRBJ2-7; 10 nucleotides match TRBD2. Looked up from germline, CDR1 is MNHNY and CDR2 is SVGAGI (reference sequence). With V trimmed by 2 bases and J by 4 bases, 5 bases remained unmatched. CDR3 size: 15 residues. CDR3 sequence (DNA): TGTGCCAGCAGTTACAGAGGGACTAGCGATTACGAGCAGTACTTC. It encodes CASSYRGTSDYEQYF.

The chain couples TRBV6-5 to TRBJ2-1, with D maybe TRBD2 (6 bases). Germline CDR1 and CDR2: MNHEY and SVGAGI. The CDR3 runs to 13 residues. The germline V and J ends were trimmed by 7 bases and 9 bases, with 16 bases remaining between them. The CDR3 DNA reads TGTGCCAGCACCCGACAGACTAGTGGTGAGCAGTTCTTC. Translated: CASTRQTSGEQFF.

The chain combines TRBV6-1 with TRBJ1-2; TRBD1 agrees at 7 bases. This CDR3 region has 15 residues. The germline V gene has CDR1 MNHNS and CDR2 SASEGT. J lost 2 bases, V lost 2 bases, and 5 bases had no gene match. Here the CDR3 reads CASSEWDSGNYGYTF. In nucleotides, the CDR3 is TGTGCCAGCAGTGAATGGGACAGCGGGAACTATGGCTACACCTTC.

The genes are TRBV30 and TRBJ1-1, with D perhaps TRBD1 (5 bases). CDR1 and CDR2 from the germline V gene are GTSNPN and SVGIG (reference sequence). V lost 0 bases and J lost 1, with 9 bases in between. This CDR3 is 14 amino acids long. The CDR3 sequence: CAWSVRTRNTEAFF. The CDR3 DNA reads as TGTGCCTGGAGTGTAAGGACAAGGAACACTGAAGCTTTCTTT.

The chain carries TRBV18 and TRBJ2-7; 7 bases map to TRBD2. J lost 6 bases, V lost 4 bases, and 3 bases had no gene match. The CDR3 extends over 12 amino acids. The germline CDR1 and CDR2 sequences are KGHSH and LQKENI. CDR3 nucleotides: TGTGCCAGCTCACTGGGAGGGTCCGAGCAGTACGTC. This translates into CASSLGGSEQYV.

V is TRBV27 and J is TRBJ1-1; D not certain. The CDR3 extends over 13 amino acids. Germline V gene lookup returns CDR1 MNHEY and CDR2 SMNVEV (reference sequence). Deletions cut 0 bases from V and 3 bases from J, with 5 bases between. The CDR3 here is CASSLSPYTEAFF. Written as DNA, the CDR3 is TGTGCCAGCAGTTTATCCCCCTACACTGAAGCTTTCTTT.

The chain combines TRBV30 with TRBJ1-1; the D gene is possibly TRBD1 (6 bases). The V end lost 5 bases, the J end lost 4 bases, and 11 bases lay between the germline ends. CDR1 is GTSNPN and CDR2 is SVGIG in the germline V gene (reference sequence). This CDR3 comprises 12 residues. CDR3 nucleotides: TGTGCCTGGGGTCAAGGGGGCACTGAAGCTTTCTTT. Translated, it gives CAWGQGGTEAFF.

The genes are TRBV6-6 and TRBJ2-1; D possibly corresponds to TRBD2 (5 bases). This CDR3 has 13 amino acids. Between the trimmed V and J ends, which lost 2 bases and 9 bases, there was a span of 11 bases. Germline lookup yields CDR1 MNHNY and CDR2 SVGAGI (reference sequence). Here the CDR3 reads CASSYPREGEQFF. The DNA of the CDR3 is TGTGCCAGCAGTTACCCGAGAGAGGGTGAGCAGTTCTTC.

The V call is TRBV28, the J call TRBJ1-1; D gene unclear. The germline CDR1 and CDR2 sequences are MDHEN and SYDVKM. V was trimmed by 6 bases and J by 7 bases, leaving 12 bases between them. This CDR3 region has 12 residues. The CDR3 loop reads CASRGRYNEAFF. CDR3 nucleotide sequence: TGTGCCAGCAGGGGGAGATATAATGAAGCTTTCTTT.

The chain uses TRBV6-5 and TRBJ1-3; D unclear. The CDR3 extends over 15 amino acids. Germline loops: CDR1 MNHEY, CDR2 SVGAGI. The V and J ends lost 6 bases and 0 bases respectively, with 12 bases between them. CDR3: CASSQTATSGNTIYF. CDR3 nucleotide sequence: TGTGCCAGCAGCCAAACAGCTACCTCTGGAAACACCATATATTTT.

The CDR3 bases are TGTGCCAGCAGTTTTCGGACAGGGATAACTAATGAAAAACTGTTTTTT. The encoded protein is CASSFRTGITNEKLFF. The chain recombines TRBV28 with TRBJ1-4, with TRBD1 matching 8 bases. The CDR3 totals 16 residues. V dropped 3 bases and J dropped 1; count of bases not matched to a gene: 4. Germline V gene sequence: CDR1 MDHEN, CDR2 SYDVKM.

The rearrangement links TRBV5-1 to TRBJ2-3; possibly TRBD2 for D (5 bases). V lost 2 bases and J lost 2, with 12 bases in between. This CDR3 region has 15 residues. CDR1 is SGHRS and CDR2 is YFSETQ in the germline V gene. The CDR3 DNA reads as TGCGCCAGCAGCTTTTCAAGCGGACTCACAGATACGCAGTATTTT. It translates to CASSFSSGLTDTQYF. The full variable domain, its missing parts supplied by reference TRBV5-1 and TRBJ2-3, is KAGVTQTPRYLIKTRGQQVTLSCSPISGHRSVSWYQQTPGQGLQFLFEYFSETQRNKGNFPGRFSGRQFSNSRSEMNVSTLELGDSALYLCASSFSSGLTDTQYFGPGTRLTVL.

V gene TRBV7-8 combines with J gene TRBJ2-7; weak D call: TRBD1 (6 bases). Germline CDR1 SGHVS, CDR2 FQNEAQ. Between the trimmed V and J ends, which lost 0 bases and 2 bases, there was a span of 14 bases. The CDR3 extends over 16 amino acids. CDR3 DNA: TGTGCCAGCAGCTTAGCGACTTTAGGACAGCCCTACGAGCAGTACTTC. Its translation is CASSLATLGQPYEQYF.

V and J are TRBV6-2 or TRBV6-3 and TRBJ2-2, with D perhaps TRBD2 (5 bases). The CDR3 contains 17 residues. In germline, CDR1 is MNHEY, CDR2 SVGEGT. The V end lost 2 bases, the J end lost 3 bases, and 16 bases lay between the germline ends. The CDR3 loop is CASSYEIGGSYTGELFF. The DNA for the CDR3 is TGTGCCAGCAGTTACGAAATCGGCGGGTCTTACACCGGGGAGCTGTTTTTT.

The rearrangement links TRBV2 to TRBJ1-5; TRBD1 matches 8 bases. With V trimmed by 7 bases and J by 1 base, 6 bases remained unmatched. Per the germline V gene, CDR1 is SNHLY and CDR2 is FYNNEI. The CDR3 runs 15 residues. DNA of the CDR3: TGTGCCAGCATGGCAGGGGGCGGGAGCAATCAGCCCCAGCATTTT. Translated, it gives CASMAGGGSNQPQHF.

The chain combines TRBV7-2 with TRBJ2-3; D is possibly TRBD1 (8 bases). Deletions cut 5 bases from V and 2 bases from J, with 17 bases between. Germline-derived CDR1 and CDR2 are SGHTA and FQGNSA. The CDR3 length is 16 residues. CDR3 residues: CASSSGTGGDTDTQYF. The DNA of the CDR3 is TGTGCCAGCAGCAGCGGGACAGGAGGGGACACAGATACGCAGTATTTT.

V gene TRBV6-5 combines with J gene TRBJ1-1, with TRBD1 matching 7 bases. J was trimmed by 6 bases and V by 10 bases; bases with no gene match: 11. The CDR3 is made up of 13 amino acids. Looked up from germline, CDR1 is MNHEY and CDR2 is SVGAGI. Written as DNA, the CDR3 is TGTGCCACCCACCCCGACAGGGCGGCTGAAGCTTTCTTT. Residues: CATHPDRAAEAFF.

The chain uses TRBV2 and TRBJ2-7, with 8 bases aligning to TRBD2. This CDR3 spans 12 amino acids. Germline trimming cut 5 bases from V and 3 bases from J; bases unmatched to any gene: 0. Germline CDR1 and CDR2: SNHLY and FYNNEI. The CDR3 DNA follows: TGTGCCAGCAGTCGGGGGGGCTACGAGCAGTACGTC. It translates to CASSRGGYEQYV.

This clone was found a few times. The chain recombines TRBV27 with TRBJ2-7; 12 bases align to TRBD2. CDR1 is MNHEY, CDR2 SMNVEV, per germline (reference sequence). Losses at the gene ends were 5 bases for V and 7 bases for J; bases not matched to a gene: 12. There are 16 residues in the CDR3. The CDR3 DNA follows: TGTGCCAGCAGTGATCTAGCGGGGGGGCTCAAAAGAGAGCAGTACGTC. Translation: CASSDLAGGLKREQYV.

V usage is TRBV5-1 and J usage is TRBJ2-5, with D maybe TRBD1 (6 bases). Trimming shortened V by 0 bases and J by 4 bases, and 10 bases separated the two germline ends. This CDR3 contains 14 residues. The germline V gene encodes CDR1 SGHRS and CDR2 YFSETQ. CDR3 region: CASSLGRTAETQYF. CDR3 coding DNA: TGCGCCAGCAGCTTGGGTCGGACAGCAGAGACCCAGTACTTC.